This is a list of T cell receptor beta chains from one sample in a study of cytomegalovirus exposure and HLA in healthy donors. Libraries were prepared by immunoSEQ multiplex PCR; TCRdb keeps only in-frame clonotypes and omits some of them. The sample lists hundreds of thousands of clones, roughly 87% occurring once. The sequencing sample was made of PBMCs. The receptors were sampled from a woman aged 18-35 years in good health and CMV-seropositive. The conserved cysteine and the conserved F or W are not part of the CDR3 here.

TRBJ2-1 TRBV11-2 ASSHRTSGNIYLYNEQF
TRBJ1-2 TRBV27 ASSYRGGGYGYT
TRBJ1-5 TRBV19 ASSISRTGGSNQPQH
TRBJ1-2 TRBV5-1 ASSLGQGLSGYT
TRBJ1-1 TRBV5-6 ASSLWAGQGVNTEAF
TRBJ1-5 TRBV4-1 ASSLREAENSNQPQH
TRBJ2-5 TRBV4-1 ASSQMAGGWGKETQY
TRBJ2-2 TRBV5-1 ASSLWGNTGELF
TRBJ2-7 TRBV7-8 ASSLTPGQSYEQY
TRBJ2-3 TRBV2 ASSETVAGGPRDTQY
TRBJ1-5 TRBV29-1 SVGERNQPQH
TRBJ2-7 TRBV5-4 ASGAGLAVGTYEQY
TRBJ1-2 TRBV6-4 ASSDLQGGSYT
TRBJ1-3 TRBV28 ASSLLGGPVGNTIY
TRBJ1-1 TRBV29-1 SGGQPNTEAF
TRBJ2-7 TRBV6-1 ASSEGLAVISSYEQY
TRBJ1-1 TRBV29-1 SVFTGMNTEAF
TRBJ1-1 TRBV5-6 ASSFGGVEAF
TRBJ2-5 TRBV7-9 ASSRQSKETQY
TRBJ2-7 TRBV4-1 ASSHALRDRDPSYEQY
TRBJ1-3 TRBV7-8 ASSPLRTPGDTIY
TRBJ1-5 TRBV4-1 ASSQTQGVGNQPQH
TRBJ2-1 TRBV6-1 ASSEGGGIRYNEQF
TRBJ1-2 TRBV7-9 ASSVAGTGDGYT
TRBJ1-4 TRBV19 ASSIGRTLEKLF
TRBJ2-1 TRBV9 ASSDPGGASYNEQF
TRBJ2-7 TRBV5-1 ASSSLAGSSYEQY
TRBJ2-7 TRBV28 ASKTDPSSYEQY
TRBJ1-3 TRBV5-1 ASSALTGSGNTIY
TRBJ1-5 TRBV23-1 ATVTGQPQH
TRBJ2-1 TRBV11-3 ASSLGGSSYNEQF
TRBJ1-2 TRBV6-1 ASSARERTGYT
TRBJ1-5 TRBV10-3 AISDPARTGWYQPQH
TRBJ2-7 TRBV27 ASSSSGQGSYEQY
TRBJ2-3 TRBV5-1 ASSLLAGGPDTADTQY
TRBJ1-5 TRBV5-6 ASSLGQGPYQPQH
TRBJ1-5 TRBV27 ASSLRYSNQPQH
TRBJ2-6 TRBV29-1 SVGGLYSGANVLT
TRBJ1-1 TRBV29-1 SVPSRGIRNTEAF
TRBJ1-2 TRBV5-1 ASSSRQGVNGGYT
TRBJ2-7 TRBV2 ASSTTIGTGGHYEQY
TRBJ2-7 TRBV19 ASSEGLVYEQY
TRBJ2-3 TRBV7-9 ASRDSPDTQY
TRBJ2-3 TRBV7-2 ASSFLKYFGSTDTQY
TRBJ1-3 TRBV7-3 ASSSRGRSGNTIY
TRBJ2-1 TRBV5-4 ASREGTSGSSNEQF
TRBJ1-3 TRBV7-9 ASSSRRAGLSGNTIY
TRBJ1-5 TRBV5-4 ASSLGGGGYQPQH
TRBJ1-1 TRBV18 ASSEQESNTEAF
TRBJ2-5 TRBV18 ASSPDRTQETQY
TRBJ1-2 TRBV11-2 ASSLGGSGGMYGYT
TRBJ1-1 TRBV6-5 ASSYSSTAF
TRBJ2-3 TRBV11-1 ASSLPRDTQY
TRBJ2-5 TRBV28 ASSFGGGRATQY
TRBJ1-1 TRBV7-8 ASSFTVMNTEAF